These 16 T cell receptor beta chains came from one sample sequenced in a study of graft-versus-host responses after intestinal transplantation. Clones were read by immunoSEQ multiplex PCR, and TCRdb kept only the in-frame ones, dropping some. Of fewer than 120,000 clones in the sample, over 85% were seen once. The antigens these receptors bind are not known. The sample was unstimulated CD8+ T cells sorted from spleen or lymph node cells, taken before intestinal transplant. The source of these receptors is a human donor who received an intestinal transplant.

The chain joins TRBV27 to TRBJ2-7; unclear D gene. This CDR3 has 10 amino acids. Germline V gene lookup returns CDR1 MNHEY and CDR2 SMNVEV (reference sequence). Trimming removed 10 bases at V and 0 bases at J, with 4 bases between. The CDR3 region is CATSSYEQYF. DNA of the CDR3: TGTGCCACCTCCTCCTACGAGCAGTACTTC.

The chain couples TRBV5-1 to TRBJ2-1, with 9 bases matching TRBD2. The CDR3 loop spans 14 amino acids. In germline, CDR1 is SGHRS, CDR2 YFSETQ. The junction had 7 bases not matched to a gene; V was cut back by 2 bases and J by 10 bases. The CDR3 sequence: CASSLSAGGDEQFF. The DNA for the CDR3 is TGCGCCAGCAGCTTATCAGCGGGAGGCGACGAGCAGTTCTTC.

The chain has TRBV27 and TRBJ1-1, with 7 bases lining up with TRBD1. CDR3 length: 11 amino acids. Germline V gene lookup returns CDR1 MNHEY and CDR2 SMNVEV (reference sequence). With 6 bases clipped from V and 7 bases from J, the junction kept 2 bases outside the gene matches. CDR3 in amino acids: CASSQGGEAFF. The CDR3 DNA reads TGTGCCAGCAGCCAGGGGGGTGAAGCTTTCTTT.

The V and J genes are TRBV7-9 and TRBJ2-2; D is uncertain. CDR3 length equals 13 residues. The germline V gene encodes CDR1 SEHNR and CDR2 FQNEAQ (reference sequence). V shed 6 bases and J shed 6 bases, with 11 bases lying between them. This CDR3 reads CASSRESSGELFF. In DNA, the CDR3 is TGTGCCAGCAGTCGAGAATCCTCCGGGGAGCTGTTTTTT.

V and J are TRBV29-1 and TRBJ2-5, with unresolved D. This CDR3 is built from 15 residues. V lost 3 bases and J 7 bases, leaving 21 bases between the germline ends. Germline CDR1 is SQVTM and CDR2 is ANQGSEA. CDR3 loop: CSVEGMLKGPRTQYF. For the CDR3, the DNA is TGCAGCGTTGAGGGTATGTTGAAAGGCCCGAGGACCCAGTACTTC.

The chain employs TRBV6-5 and TRBJ2-2, with D maybe TRBD1 (5 bases). The CDR3 runs to 15 residues. Per germline, CDR1 MNHEY and CDR2 SVGAGI. Deletions cut 0 bases from V and 5 bases from J, with 10 bases between. The CDR3 nucleotides are TGTGCCAGCAGTTACTCTACAGGCGAAACCGGGGAGCTGTTTTTT. It yields the protein CASSYSTGETGELFF.

V is TRBV21-1 and J is TRBJ2-7. TRBV21-1 is a pseudogene. The length of the CDR3 is 13 residues. CDR3 sequence: CASSRRVSHEQYF. CDR3 coding DNA: TGTGCCAGCAGCAGAAGGGTTAGCCACGAGCAGTACTTC.

The chain has TRBV18 and TRBJ1-5; 7 bases map to TRBD1. CDR3 size: 16 residues. V gave up 3 bases and J gave up 1 base; unmatched junction bases: 6. Germline CDR1 and CDR2: KGHSH and LQKENI. The CDR3 DNA is TGTGCCAGCTCACCGTTGGAGGGACAGAGCAATCAGCCCCAGCATTTT. Amino acid sequence: CASSPLEGQSNQPQHF.

The V gene is TRBV9, the J gene TRBJ1-2; 10 bases line up with TRBD1. This CDR3 comprises 15 residues. Germline-derived CDR1 and CDR2 are SGDLS and YYNGEE. The V gene end was trimmed by 2 bases and the J gene end by 4 bases; junction bases not matched to a gene: 5. CDR3 sequence (DNA): TGTGCCAGCAGCGTGGGCTGGACAGGGGGCTATGGCTACACCTTC. Amino acid sequence: CASSVGWTGGYGYTF.

The rearrangement joins TRBV7-9 to TRBJ2-2; D gene uncertain. The CDR3 consists of 12 residues. Trimming shortened V by 1 base and J by 5 bases, and 2 bases separated the two germline ends. The germline V gene encodes CDR1 SEHNR and CDR2 FQNEAQ (reference sequence). CDR3 sequence: CASSLETGELFF. The CDR3 DNA sequence: TGTGCCAGCAGCTTAGAAACCGGGGAGCTGTTTTTT. Together with reference TRBV7-9 and TRBJ2-2, the CDR3 gives the full variable domain: DTGVSQNPRHKITKRGQNVTFRCDPISEHNRLYWYRQTLGQGPEFLTYFQNEAQLEKSRLLSDRFSAERPKGSFSTLEIQRTEQGDSAMYLCASSLETGELFFGEGSRLTVL.

The chain is built from TRBV18 and TRBJ1-1; 7 bases are a match to TRBD1. Germline V CDR1 and CDR2: KGHSH, LQKENI. Trimming cost V 5 bases and J 0 bases; bases outside gene matches: 6. CDR3 length: 15 residues. CDR3 bases: TGTGCCAGCTCAGAAGCAGGGGGGCTGAACACTGAAGCTTTCTTT. Protein product: CASSEAGGLNTEAFF.

This chain links TRBV27 with TRBJ2-5; 12 positions agree with TRBD2. The CDR3 is 16 amino acids. Germline CDR1 reads MNHEY; CDR2 reads SMNVEV (reference sequence). With V trimmed by 6 bases and J by 2 bases, 7 bases remained unmatched. Here the CDR3 reads CASRPTSGRPQETQYF. The CDR3 nucleotides read TGTGCCAGCAGACCAACTAGCGGGAGGCCTCAAGAGACCCAGTACTTC.

V gene TRBV5-4 combines with J gene TRBJ2-7, with D unclear. The CDR3 has 13 amino acids. The germline gives CDR1 SGHNT, CDR2 YYREEE (reference sequence). V lost 0 bases and J lost 6, with 10 bases in between. This CDR3 is CASSLGKLGEQYF. The CDR3 DNA sequence: TGTGCCAGCAGCTTGGGGAAACTCGGCGAGCAGTACTTC.

V usage is TRBV29-1 and J usage is TRBJ2-3, with a tentative D call TRBD2 (7 bases). The V end was cut by 4 bases, the J end by 1 base, with 12 bases between. In germline, CDR1 is SQVTM, CDR2 ANQGSEA. The CDR3 is 14 residues long. The CDR3 loop is CSVVGGLGTDTQYF. The CDR3 DNA reads TGCAGCGTTGTGGGGGGGCTTGGCACAGATACGCAGTATTTT.

The chain combines TRBV19 with TRBJ1-5; no firm D call. V was pared by 7 bases and J by 1 base, with 11 bases between. This CDR3 comprises 14 residues. CDR1 and CDR2 from the germline V gene are LNHDA and SQIVND (reference sequence). For the CDR3, the DNA is TGTGCCAGTACCCGGGCCGGGAGCAATCAGCCCCAGCATTTT. Its protein product is CASTRAGSNQPQHF.

The V gene is TRBV28, the J gene TRBJ2-3; a possible D gene is TRBD2 (5 bases). Between the trimmed V and J ends, which lost 8 bases and 5 bases, there was a span of 20 bases. CDR1 and CDR2 (germline): MDHEN, SYDVKM. This CDR3 is 15 amino acids long. CDR3: CASGQDFKTVDTQYF. The CDR3 DNA is TGTGCCAGCGGCCAGGACTTTAAGACGGTAGATACGCAGTATTTT.